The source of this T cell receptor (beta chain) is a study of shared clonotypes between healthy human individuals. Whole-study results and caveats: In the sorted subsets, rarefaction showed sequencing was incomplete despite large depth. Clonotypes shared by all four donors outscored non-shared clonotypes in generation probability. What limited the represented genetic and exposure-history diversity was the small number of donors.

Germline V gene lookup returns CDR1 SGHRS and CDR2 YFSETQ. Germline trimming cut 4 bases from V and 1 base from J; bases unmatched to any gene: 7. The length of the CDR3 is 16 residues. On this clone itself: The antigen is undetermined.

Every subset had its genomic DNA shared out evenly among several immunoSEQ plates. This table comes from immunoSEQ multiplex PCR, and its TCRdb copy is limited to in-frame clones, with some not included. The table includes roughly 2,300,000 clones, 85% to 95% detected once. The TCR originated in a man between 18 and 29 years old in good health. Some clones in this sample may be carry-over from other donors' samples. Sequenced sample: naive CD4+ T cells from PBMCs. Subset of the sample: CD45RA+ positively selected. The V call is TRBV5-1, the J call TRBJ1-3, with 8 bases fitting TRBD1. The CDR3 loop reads CASSIPTGGSGNTIYF. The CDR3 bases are TGCGCCAGCAGCATCCCAACAGGGGGGTCTGGAAACACCATATATTTT.